This entry lists 9 T cell receptor beta chains sequenced from one sample in a study of T cell responses to AZD1222 COVID-19 vaccine. The repertoire was sequenced with immunoSEQ multiplex PCR; TCRdb's copy has only in-frame clones and lacks some. The sample carries about 150,000 clones, 94% recorded once. Here the sequenced sample was peripheral blood, taken on day 0 of AZD1222 vaccination. These receptors came from an adult in good health.

The chain combines TRBV5-1 with TRBJ2-1; D is unresolved. Per germline, CDR1 SGHRS and CDR2 YFSETQ. With 4 bases removed from V and 8 bases from J, the gap between germline ends came to 16 bases. This CDR3 comprises 14 residues. The CDR3 here is CASSVPRDADEQFF. The CDR3 DNA reads as TGCGCCAGCAGCGTGCCAAGAGACGCCGATGAGCAGTTCTTC.

This rearrangement joins TRBV5-4 to TRBJ2-2; 8 bases fit TRBD2. This CDR3 has 16 residues. V was pared by 4 bases and J by 6 bases, with 11 bases of the junction left unmatched. Germline V gene lookup returns CDR1 SGHNT and CDR2 YYREEE (reference sequence). Here the CDR3 reads CASSRGSGSHPGELFF. CDR3 DNA sequence: TGTGCCAGCAGCCGGGGCAGCGGGAGTCACCCCGGGGAGCTGTTTTTT.

This sequence joins TRBV19 and TRBJ2-4; possibly TRBD2 for D (5 bases). The CDR3 extends over 17 amino acids. Germline CDR1 and CDR2: LNHDA and SQIVND (reference sequence). Trimming removed 4 bases from V and 4 bases from J, with 20 bases in between. CDR3 protein: CASSTLDITRLKNIQYF. The DNA of the CDR3 is TGTGCCAGTAGTACCCTAGATATCACCCGACTAAAAAACATTCAGTACTTC.

This chain connects TRBV28 to TRBJ1-4; TRBD1 agrees at 9 bases. After removal of 2 bases from V and 7 bases from J, the junction contained 5 bases not matched to a gene. The CDR3 is made up of 15 amino acids. Germline loops: CDR1 MDHEN, CDR2 SYDVKM. CDR3 sequence reads: CASSLGDRVIEKLFF. The CDR3, as DNA: TGTGCCAGCAGTTTAGGGGACAGGGTCATTGAAAAACTGTTTTTT.

V gene TRBV18 combines with J gene TRBJ1-3; D is unresolved. Germline V gives CDR1 KGHSH, CDR2 LQKENI. Trimming took 6 bases from V and 1 from J, leaving 16 bases between them. This CDR3 contains 16 residues. CDR3 in amino acids: CASSTPQDGSGNTIYF. In DNA form, the CDR3 reads TGTGCCAGCTCCACACCCCAAGACGGTTCTGGAAACACCATATATTTT.

The rearrangement joins TRBV9 to TRBJ2-1; D may be TRBD1 or TRBD2 (5 bases each). Germline V gives CDR1 SGDLS, CDR2 YYNGEE. The CDR3 totals 12 residues. Trimming pared 4 bases from V and 13 bases from J, leaving 15 bases between. The CDR3 reads CASSSTAVEQFF. CDR3 DNA sequence: TGTGCCAGCAGCTCGACAGCGGTCGAACAGTTCTTC.

The chain employs TRBV4-3 and TRBJ1-1; a possible D gene is TRBD1 (5 bases). V shed 3 bases and J shed 5 bases, with 10 bases lying between them. The CDR3 is 13 residues long. The germline V gene encodes CDR1 LGHNA and CDR2 YSLEER. CDR3 bases: TGCGCCAGCAGCCAGACAAGGGGTACTGAAGCTTTCTTT. Protein: CASSQTRGTEAFF.

The chain has TRBV27 and TRBJ1-1; perhaps TRBD1 as D (6 bases). The CDR3 length is 14 residues. The germline V gene encodes CDR1 MNHEY and CDR2 SMNVEV (reference sequence). The V gene lost 2 bases and the J gene lost 4 bases, with 11 bases spanning the gap. The DNA for the CDR3 is TGTGCCAGCAGTTTAGTTGGGGGCGGCACTGAAGCTTTCTTT. This sequence encodes CASSLVGGGTEAFF.

This chain joins TRBV7-2 and TRBJ2-3; unclear D gene. This CDR3 has 14 residues. Germline loops: CDR1 SGHTA, CDR2 FQGNSA. V was trimmed by 1 base and J by 2 bases, leaving 7 bases between them. Here the CDR3 DNA reads TGTGCCAGCAGCTTAGGACTTATCACAGATACGCAGTATTTT. This gives the protein CASSLGLITDTQYF.